Below are 14 T cell receptor beta chains sequenced from a single sample in a study of cytomegalovirus exposure and HLA in healthy donors. Using immunoSEQ multiplex PCR, the repertoire was profiled, and TCRdb retains in-frame clones only, with some absent. The sample records about 160,000 clones, under 90% being singletons. The specimen sequenced was PBMCs. These receptors were obtained from a woman younger than 30 in good health and CMV-seropositive.

The chain links TRBV2 to TRBJ1-5; tentative D call: TRBD1 (5 bases). The ends were cut back, 4 bases at V and 2 bases at J, with 12 bases in the middle. Germline V CDR1 and CDR2: SNHLY, FYNNEI. CDR3 size: 15 residues. The CDR3 protein is CASSVGGEGNQPQHF. The CDR3 DNA follows: TGTGCCAGCAGTGTTGGGGGGGAAGGCAATCAGCCCCAGCATTTT.

The chain has TRBV11-3 and TRBJ2-2; 7 bases map to TRBD1. The CDR3 contains 16 residues. The V segment lost 3 bases and the J segment 7 bases; nucleotides outside the gene matches: 11. Germline values: CDR1 SGHNT, CDR2 YENEEA. The CDR3 DNA sequence: TGTGCCAGCAGCTTTGGAGACAGGGTCGTTGGCGGGGAGCTGTTTTTT. As protein: CASSFGDRVVGGELFF.

The genes are TRBV4-3 and TRBJ2-3; possibly TRBD2 for D (6 bases). Germline values: CDR1 LGHNA, CDR2 YSLEER. V lost 0 bases to trimming and J lost 2 bases, with 12 bases between them. This CDR3 is 16 amino acids long. DNA for the CDR3: TGCGCCAGCAGCCAAGATCGCACGGGAGCCACAGATACGCAGTATTTT. Its protein is CASSQDRTGATDTQYF.

CDR3 nucleotides: TGTGCCAGCAGCCCCCAACAGGGGGCGGTTGAGCAGTTCTTC. This codes for CASSPQQGAVEQFF. V gene TRBV7-3 combines with J gene TRBJ2-1; 9 bases fit TRBD1. The CDR3 has 14 amino acids. With 5 bases clipped from V and 9 bases from J, the junction kept 8 bases outside the gene matches. Germline values: CDR1 SGHTA, CDR2 FQGTGA.

The chain combines TRBV4-2 with TRBJ1-4, with 10 bases lining up with TRBD1. Germline trimming cut 4 bases from V and 8 bases from J; bases unmatched to any gene: 7. This CDR3 spans 15 amino acids. CDR1 and CDR2 from the germline V gene are LGHNA and YNFKEQ. The CDR3 DNA follows: TGTGCCAGCAGCCCGCCGGGACAGGGGAAAGAAAAACTGTTTTTT. Translated: CASSPPGQGKEKLFF.

The CDR3 sequence: CASSLDRGQGFYGYTF. The DNA of the CDR3 is TGTGCCAGCAGCTTGGATCGCGGACAGGGCTTCTATGGCTACACCTTC. The V gene is TRBV5-5, the J gene TRBJ1-2; 8 bases map to TRBD1. The CDR3 contains 16 residues. J gave up 4 bases and V 0 bases, and 8 bases lay outside the gene matches. The V gene's germline CDR1 is SGHKS and CDR2 YYEKEE (reference sequence).

The chain carries TRBV5-5 and TRBJ2-1; 10 bases line up with TRBD2. CDR3 length: 15 amino acids. V shed 5 bases, J shed 4 bases, and the junction held 6 bases outside the gene matches. Germline CDR1 reads SGHKS; CDR2 reads YYEKEE (reference sequence). The CDR3, as DNA: TGTGCCAGCAGTTTACTAGCGGGGACATACAATGAGCAGTTCTTC. This encodes CASSLLAGTYNEQFF.

The genes are TRBV2 and TRBJ1-1, with 8 positions matching TRBD1. CDR3 size: 15 residues. The germline gives CDR1 SNHLY, CDR2 FYNNEI. The V gene end was trimmed by 3 bases and the J gene end by 6 bases; junction bases not matched to a gene: 9. CDR3 residues: CASSEFGTGYPEAFF. The CDR3 DNA reads TGTGCCAGCAGTGAGTTTGGGACAGGATACCCTGAAGCTTTCTTT.

The genes are TRBV29-1 and TRBJ2-6; 7 bases are a match to TRBD1. V trimming: 7 bases; J trimming: 4 bases; junction bases outside the gene matches: 4. CDR3 length: 13 amino acids. Looked up from germline, CDR1 is SQVTM and CDR2 is ANQGSEA. CDR3 in amino acids: CSATGAGANVLTF. In DNA, the CDR3 is TGCAGCGCTACAGGGGCCGGGGCCAACGTCCTGACTTTC. The full variable domain, rest sourced from reference TRBV29-1 and TRBJ2-6, is SAVISQKPSRDICQRGTSLTIQCQVDSQVTMMFWYRQQPGQSLTLIATANQGSEATYESGFVIDKFPISRPNLTFSTLTVSNMSPEDSSIYLCSATGAGANVLTFGAGSRLTVL.

This clone has only a few counts. The rearrangement uses TRBV5-6 and TRBJ2-6; 8 nucleotides line up with TRBD2. Germline trimming cut 2 bases from V and 2 bases from J; bases unmatched to any gene: 6. The CDR3 sequence is 17 residues long. Germline V gives CDR1 SGHDT, CDR2 YYEEEE. The CDR3 coding sequence is TGTGCCAGCAGCTTCGAGACTAGCGTTACTGGGGCCAACGTCCTGACTTTC. Translation: CASSFETSVTGANVLTF.

The chain links TRBV7-8 to TRBJ2-5; weak D call: TRBD1 (6 bases). Looked up from germline, CDR1 is SGHVS and CDR2 is FQNEAQ. V was pared by 4 bases and J by 5 bases, with 14 bases between. The CDR3 sequence is 14 residues long. CDR3 loop: CASSSQGLGETQYF. In DNA, the CDR3 is TGTGCCAGCAGCTCACAGGGCCTGGGGGAGACCCAGTACTTC.

The chain has TRBV4-3 and TRBJ1-1, with 7 bases lining up with TRBD1. The CDR3 runs 16 residues. The germline V gene has CDR1 LGHNA and CDR2 YSLEER. J was trimmed by 5 bases and V by 0 bases; bases with no gene match: 9. CDR3 region: CASSQDYRGSRTEAFF. The CDR3 region has the DNA TGCGCCAGCAGCCAAGACTACAGGGGATCAAGAACTGAAGCTTTCTTT.

Only one count was recorded for this clone. The chain carries TRBV9 and TRBJ2-2; D is undetermined. CDR1 SGDLS and CDR2 YYNGEE come from the germline V gene. The CDR3 runs 14 residues. Between the trimmed V and J ends, which lost 2 bases and 1 base, there was a span of 6 bases. CDR3 DNA sequence: TGTGCCAGCAGCGTCCGAGGGAACACCGGGGAGCTGTTTTTT. Protein: CASSVRGNTGELFF.

This clone occurred a few times. The rearrangement joins TRBV5-4 to TRBJ2-7, with TRBD2 matching over 9 bases. V was pared by 6 bases and J by 5 bases, with 6 bases of the junction left unmatched. The germline V gene has CDR1 SGHNT and CDR2 YYREEE (reference sequence). This CDR3 has 13 residues. The CDR3 DNA reads TGTGCCAGCAAGGCTAGCGGGACCCACGAGCAGTACTTC. Translating it yields CASKASGTHEQYF.